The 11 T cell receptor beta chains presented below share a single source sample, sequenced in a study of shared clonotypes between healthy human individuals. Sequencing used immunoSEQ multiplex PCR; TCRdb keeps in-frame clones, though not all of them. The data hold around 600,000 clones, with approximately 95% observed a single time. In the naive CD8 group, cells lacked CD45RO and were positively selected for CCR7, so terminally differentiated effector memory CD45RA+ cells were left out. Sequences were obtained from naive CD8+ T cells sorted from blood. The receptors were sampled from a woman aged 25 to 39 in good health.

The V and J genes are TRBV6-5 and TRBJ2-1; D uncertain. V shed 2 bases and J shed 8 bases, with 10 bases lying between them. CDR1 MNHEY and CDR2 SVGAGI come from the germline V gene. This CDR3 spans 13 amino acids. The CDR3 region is CASSYTGSYEQFF. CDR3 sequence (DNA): TGTGCCAGCAGTTACACCGGCAGCTATGAGCAGTTCTTC.

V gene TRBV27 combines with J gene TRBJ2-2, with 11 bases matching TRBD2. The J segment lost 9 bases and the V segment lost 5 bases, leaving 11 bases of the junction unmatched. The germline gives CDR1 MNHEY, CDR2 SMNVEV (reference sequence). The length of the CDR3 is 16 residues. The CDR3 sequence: CASSPDLAGGGRELFF. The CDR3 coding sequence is TGTGCCAGCAGTCCGGACCTAGCGGGAGGCGGGAGGGAGCTGTTTTTT.

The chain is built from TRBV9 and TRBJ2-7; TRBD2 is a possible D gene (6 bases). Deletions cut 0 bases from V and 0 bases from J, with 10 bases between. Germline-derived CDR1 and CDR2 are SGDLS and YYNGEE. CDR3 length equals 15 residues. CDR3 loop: CASSVGASASYEQYF. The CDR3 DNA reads TGTGCCAGCAGCGTAGGGGCTAGCGCCTCCTACGAGCAGTACTTC.

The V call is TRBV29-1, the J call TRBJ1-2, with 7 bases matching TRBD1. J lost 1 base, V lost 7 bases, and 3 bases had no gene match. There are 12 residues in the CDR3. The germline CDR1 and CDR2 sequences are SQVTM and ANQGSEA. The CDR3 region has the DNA TGCAGCGGGCAGGGGGATAACTATGGCTACACCTTC. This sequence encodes CSGQGDNYGYTF.

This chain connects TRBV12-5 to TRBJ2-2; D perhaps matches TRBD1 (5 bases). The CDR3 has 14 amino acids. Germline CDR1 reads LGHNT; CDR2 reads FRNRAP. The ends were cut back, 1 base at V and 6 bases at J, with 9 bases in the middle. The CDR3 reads CASGLAGIAGELFF. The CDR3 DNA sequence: TGTGCTAGTGGTTTGGCAGGGATCGCCGGGGAGCTGTTTTTT.

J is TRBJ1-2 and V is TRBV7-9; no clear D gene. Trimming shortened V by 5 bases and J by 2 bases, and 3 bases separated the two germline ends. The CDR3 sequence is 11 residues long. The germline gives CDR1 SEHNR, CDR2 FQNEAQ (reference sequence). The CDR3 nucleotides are TGTGCCAGCAGCGTCAACTATGGCTACACCTTC. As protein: CASSVNYGYTF.

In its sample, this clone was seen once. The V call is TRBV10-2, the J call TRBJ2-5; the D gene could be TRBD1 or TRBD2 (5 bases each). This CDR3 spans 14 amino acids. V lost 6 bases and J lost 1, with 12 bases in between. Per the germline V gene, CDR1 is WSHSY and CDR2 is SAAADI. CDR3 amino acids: CASSPGPSQETQYF. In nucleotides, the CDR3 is TGCGCCAGCAGCCCGGGACCATCCCAAGAGACCCAGTACTTC.

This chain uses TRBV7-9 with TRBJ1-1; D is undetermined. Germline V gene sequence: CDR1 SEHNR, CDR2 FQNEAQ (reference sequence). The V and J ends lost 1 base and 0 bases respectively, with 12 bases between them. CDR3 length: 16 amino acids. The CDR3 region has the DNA TGTGCCAGCAGCTTAGTTCAAGGTCGTATGAACACTGAAGCTTTCTTT. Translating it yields CASSLVQGRMNTEAFF. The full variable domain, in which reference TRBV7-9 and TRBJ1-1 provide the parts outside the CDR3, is DTGVSQNPRHKITKRGQNVTFRCDPISEHNRLYWYRQTLGQGPEFLTYFQNEAQLEKSRLLSDRFSAERPKGSFSTLEIQRTEQGDSAMYLCASSLVQGRMNTEAFFGQGTRLTVV.

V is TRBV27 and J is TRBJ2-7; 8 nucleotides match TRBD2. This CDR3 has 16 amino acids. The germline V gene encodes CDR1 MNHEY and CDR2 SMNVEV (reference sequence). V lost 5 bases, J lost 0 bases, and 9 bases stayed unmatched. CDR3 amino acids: CASSPSSGSVSYEQYF. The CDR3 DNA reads TGTGCCAGCAGTCCTAGCAGCGGGAGCGTCTCCTACGAGCAGTACTTC.

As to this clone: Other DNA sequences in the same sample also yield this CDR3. The CDR3 loop is CASSSLYEQYF. CDR3 bases: TGTGCCAGCAGTTCCCTCTACGAGCAGTACTTC. The chain is built from TRBV28 and TRBJ2-7; D is unclear. The CDR3 consists of 11 residues. Germline V gene data show CDR1 as MDHEN and CDR2 as SYDVKM. V was clipped by 4 bases and J by 3 bases, with 4 bases between them.

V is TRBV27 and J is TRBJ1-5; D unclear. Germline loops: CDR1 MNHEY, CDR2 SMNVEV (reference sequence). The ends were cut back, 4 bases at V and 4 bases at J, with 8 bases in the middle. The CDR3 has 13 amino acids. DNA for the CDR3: TGTGCCAGCAGTTGGGCCGTGAATCAGCCCCAGCATTTT. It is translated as CASSWAVNQPQHF.